Following are 31 T cell receptor beta chains from one sample sequenced in a study of T cells in Graves' hyperthyroidism and ophthalmopathy. From RNA transcripts, TCR beta CDR3 regions were amplified. First-round RT-PCR targeting the TCR CDR3 was performed with the HTBI primer set. TCRdb itself ran the multiplex PCR reads through MiXCR, one entry per CDR3 protein. The sample carries some 510,000 distinct CDR3 sequences, around 20% recorded once. Input material: blood. All receptors come from a man in his late teens or twenties with Graves' hyperthyroidism.

This chain uses TRBV6-2 or TRBV6-3 with TRBJ2-7; D is ambiguous. CDR3 length: 15 residues. From germline, CDR1 is MNHEY and CDR2 SVGEGT. The V and J ends lost 2 bases and 2 bases respectively, with 13 bases between them. CDR3 sequence (DNA): TGTGCCAGCAGTTACCACAGCGATTTGACCTACGAGCAGTACTTC. Amino acids: CASSYHSDLTYEQYF.

The chain has TRBV12-3 or TRBV12-4 and TRBJ1-1; no firm D call. This CDR3 is 13 amino acids long. V lost 6 bases to trimming and J lost 8 bases, with 16 bases between them. The CDR3 reads CASSSRDVNEAFF. The DNA of the CDR3 is TGTGCCAGCAGCTCTCGTGATGTTAACGAAGCTTTCTTT.

The chain carries TRBV6-1 and TRBJ1-5, with unresolved D. V was trimmed by 6 bases and J by 3 bases, leaving 9 bases between them. Germline V gene lookup returns CDR1 MNHNS and CDR2 SASEGT. The CDR3 spans 13 residues. CDR3 sequence reads: CASSDTINQPQHF. The CDR3 region has the DNA TGTGCCAGCAGCGACACCATCAATCAGCCCCAGCATTTT.

The genes are TRBV12-3 or TRBV12-4 and TRBJ1-5, with 9 nucleotides matching TRBD1. There are 15 residues in the CDR3. Trimming cost V 5 bases and J 5 bases; bases outside gene matches: 7. CDR3 loop: CASSGTGGAYQPQHF. Here the CDR3 DNA reads TGTGCCAGCAGTGGCACAGGGGGCGCATATCAGCCCCAGCATTTT.

This clonotype was detected ten times or more. The V call is TRBV7-3, the J call TRBJ2-5; unclear D gene. The germline V gene encodes CDR1 SGHTA and CDR2 FQGTGA. CDR3 size: 14 residues. With 1 base removed from V and 7 bases from J, the gap between germline ends came to 13 bases. CDR3 sequence: CASSLNTLGSTQYF. DNA of the CDR3: TGTGCCAGCAGCTTAAATACATTGGGTTCGACCCAGTACTTC.

This clonotype was counted ten times or more. V usage is TRBV7-9 and J usage is TRBJ2-5; 10 positions agree with TRBD2. Trimming cost V 8 bases and J 5 bases; bases outside gene matches: 5. CDR1 and CDR2 from the germline V gene are SEHNR and FQNEAQ (reference sequence). This CDR3 is 13 amino acids long. CDR3 sequence reads: CASLLAGEETQYF. The CDR3 region has the DNA TGTGCCAGCTTGCTAGCGGGGGAGGAGACCCAGTACTTC.

This clonotype occurred many times. The chain is built from TRBV6-5 and TRBJ1-2, with D perhaps TRBD1 (5 bases). V dropped 0 bases and J dropped 3 bases, with 14 bases sitting between them. The CDR3 spans 16 residues. CDR1 and CDR2 (germline): MNHEY, SVGAGI. CDR3 nucleotide sequence: TGTGCCAGCAGTTACTCGAGCCAGGGCCCCTACTATGGCTACACCTTC. Translated: CASSYSSQGPYYGYTF.

This clonotype was detected many times. The genes are TRBV12-3 or TRBV12-4 and TRBJ2-3; D not certain. Trimming shortened V by 1 base and J by 0 bases, and 5 bases separated the two germline ends. This CDR3 contains 14 residues. In DNA, the CDR3 is TGTGCCAGCAGTTTAGAGGGCAGCACAGATACGCAGTATTTT. The encoded protein is CASSLEGSTDTQYF.

V and J are TRBV28 and TRBJ2-7; TRBD1 matches at 10 bases. CDR3 length: 16 residues. Unmatched junction bases numbered 11, after V lost 2 bases and J lost 7 bases. CDR1 is MDHEN and CDR2 is SYDVKM in the germline V gene. The CDR3 nucleotides read TGTGCCAGCAGTTTAAGCACGGACAGGGGGATCCGTGAGCAGTACTTC. Its protein is CASSLSTDRGIREQYF.

Ten or more counts support this clonotype. The genes are TRBV20-1 and TRBJ2-2, with D possibly being TRBD2 (7 bases). CDR1 and CDR2 (germline): DFQATT, SNEGSKA (reference sequence). The CDR3 runs 15 residues. V lost 0 bases and J 7 bases, leaving 15 bases between the germline ends. Here the CDR3 reads CSAREGKGGHGELFF. The DNA for the CDR3 is TGCAGTGCTAGAGAAGGGAAGGGGGGGCACGGGGAGCTGTTTTTT.

This clonotype was seen repeatedly, ten times or more. The CDR3 nucleotides read TGTGCCAGCAGCTCGGGACTGATAAACACTGAAGCTTTCTTT. This translates into CASSSGLINTEAFF. J is TRBJ1-1 and V is TRBV28, with a possible D match to TRBD1 (5 bases). Germline assignment: CDR1 MDHEN and CDR2 SYDVKM. With 6 bases removed from V and 2 bases from J, the gap between germline ends came to 13 bases. The CDR3 is made up of 14 amino acids. The full variable domain, its missing parts supplied by reference TRBV28 and TRBJ1-1, is DVKVTQSSRYLVKRTGEKVFLECVQDMDHENMFWYRQDPGLGLRLIYFSYDVKMKEKGDIPEGYSVSREKKERFSLILESASTNQTSMYLCASSSGLINTEAFFGQGTRLTVV.

This clonotype was detected ten times or more. V gene TRBV11-1 combines with J gene TRBJ1-1; D is perhaps TRBD1 (5 bases). Trimming removed 5 bases at V and 4 bases at J, with 14 bases between. The CDR3 has 14 amino acids. Germline V CDR1 and CDR2: SGHAT, FQDESV (reference sequence). The CDR3 loop is CASSRQGGATEAFF. CDR3 DNA: TGTGCCAGCAGCCGCCAAGGAGGGGCCACTGAAGCTTTCTTT.

CDR3 in amino acids: CASSEGGANVLTF. As DNA, the CDR3 is TGTGCCAGCAGTGAAGGGGGCGCCAACGTCCTGACTTTC. The genes are TRBV2 and TRBJ2-6; the D gene is possibly TRBD1 (5 bases). From germline, CDR1 is SNHLY and CDR2 FYNNEI. This CDR3 has 13 residues. V lost 1 base to trimming and J lost 7 bases, with 5 bases between them.

Ten or more counts support this clonotype. This rearrangement joins TRBV6-1 to TRBJ2-5; 10 bases are a match to TRBD2. J lost 5 bases, V lost 4 bases, and 7 bases had no gene match. This CDR3 spans 15 amino acids. Germline values: CDR1 MNHNS, CDR2 SASEGT. CDR3 sequence reads: CASSGAGGRRETQYF. The CDR3 nucleotides are TGTGCCAGCAGTGGAGCGGGGGGGCGGAGGGAGACCCAGTACTTC.

Ten or more counts support this clonotype. J is TRBJ2-7 and V is TRBV27; perhaps D is TRBD1 or TRBD2 (5 bases each). In germline, CDR1 is MNHEY, CDR2 SMNVEV (reference sequence). This CDR3 comprises 13 residues. With 3 bases removed from V and 3 bases from J, the gap between germline ends came to 9 bases. The DNA for the CDR3 is TGTGCCAGCAGTTTTAGGGACCGCTACGAGCAGTACTTC. It codes for CASSFRDRYEQYF.

This clonotype was found a few times. The V gene is TRBV2, the J gene TRBJ2-5; D perhaps matches TRBD2 (6 bases). Germline values: CDR1 SNHLY, CDR2 FYNNEI. The CDR3 runs to 13 residues. Trimming cost V 7 bases and J 1 base, with 10 bases left between them. CDR3 DNA sequence: TGTGCCAGCACGCTAGCGACCCAAGAGACCCAGTACTTC. This translates into CASTLATQETQYF.

This clonotype came up many times. The V call is TRBV24-1, the J call TRBJ1-1, with D maybe TRBD1 (6 bases). Trimming removed 5 bases from V and 4 bases from J, with 10 bases in between. CDR1 is KGHDR and CDR2 is SFDVKD in the germline V gene. CDR3 length: 13 amino acids. CDR3 DNA sequence: TGTGCCACCAGTGCCTCGGACAGCACTGAAGCTTTCTTT. Translated, it gives CATSASDSTEAFF.

A few counts support this clonotype. V is TRBV20-1 and J is TRBJ2-7; 7 bases align to TRBD2. With V trimmed by 0 bases and J by 3 bases, 11 bases remained unmatched. CDR1 is DFQATT and CDR2 is SNEGSKA in the germline V gene (reference sequence). The length of the CDR3 is 16 residues. CDR3 protein: CSARDFTGLSYYEQYF. In nucleotides, the CDR3 is TGCAGTGCTAGAGATTTTACGGGACTATCCTACTACGAGCAGTACTTC.

This clonotype was seen ten or more times. It may be a read error: a sequence one base away is much more abundant. The chain couples TRBV28 to TRBJ1-1; weak D call: TRBD1 (5 bases). CDR1 is MDHEN and CDR2 is SYDVKM in the germline V gene. CDR3 length: 13 residues. CDR3 sequence: CASTLGGGTGAFF. The DNA of the CDR3 is TGTGCCAGCACCCTGGGAGGTGGGACTGGAGCTTTCTTT.

Only a few counts were recorded for this clonotype. The chain couples TRBV12-3 or TRBV12-4 to TRBJ2-5; D is unclear. The CDR3 is 13 residues long. V was shortened by 3 bases and J by 1 base, with 6 bases between the two germline ends. CDR3 sequence: CASSLQFQETQYF. CDR3 DNA: TGTGCCAGCAGTTTGCAGTTCCAAGAGACCCAGTACTTC.

This clonotype has just a few counts. This rearrangement joins TRBV11-2 to TRBJ2-7, with 10 positions matching TRBD1. The germline V gene encodes CDR1 SGHAT and CDR2 FQNNGV. CDR3 size: 16 residues. Losses at the gene ends were 0 bases for V and 3 bases for J; bases not matched to a gene: 5. The CDR3 region is CASSLDYGTGVYEQYF. In nucleotides, the CDR3 is TGTGCCAGCAGCTTAGATTACGGGACAGGGGTCTACGAGCAGTACTTC.

V usage is TRBV28 and J usage is TRBJ2-4; TRBD1 matches at 7 bases. V was clipped by 4 bases and J by 9 bases; unmatched bases: 12. Germline V gene data show CDR1 as MDHEN and CDR2 as SYDVKM. This CDR3 contains 15 residues. CDR3 sequence (DNA): TGTGCCAGCAGTTCCTACGGACAGGATAGTGGCATTCAGTACTTC. Its translation is CASSSYGQDSGIQYF.

A few counts support this clonotype. Mismatch with germline at one junction end may stem from a read error. The chain recombines TRBV6-1 with TRBJ1-1; no reliable D call. CDR1 is MNHNS, CDR2 SASEGT, per germline. The CDR3 covers 11 residues. CDR3 sequence: CASSERVRANF. CDR3 sequence (DNA): TGTGCCAGCAGTGAGAGGGTCCGGGCAAACTTT.

This clonotype was seen a handful of times. The chain has TRBV5-1 and TRBJ1-6; D remains ambiguous. This CDR3 contains 14 residues. CDR1 is SGHRS and CDR2 is YFSETQ in the germline V gene. Trimming shortened V by 0 bases and J by 7 bases, and 8 bases separated the two germline ends. The CDR3 protein is CASSLESLNSPLHF. The CDR3, as DNA: TGCGCCAGCAGCTTGGAAAGCCTGAATTCACCCCTCCACTTT. The full variable domain, completed using reference TRBV5-1 and TRBJ1-6, is KAGVTQTPRYLIKTRGQQVTLSCSPISGHRSVSWYQQTPGQGLQFLFEYFSETQRNKGNFPGRFSGRQFSNSRSEMNVSTLELGDSALYLCASSLESLNSPLHFGNGTRLTVT.

This clonotype appeared many times. This chain joins TRBV19 and TRBJ1-5; 7 bases match TRBD1. Germline CDR1 and CDR2: LNHDA and SQIVND (reference sequence). J gave up 5 bases and V 6 bases, and 10 bases lay outside the gene matches. CDR3 size: 15 residues. The CDR3 protein is CASRQLQGWDQPQHF. CDR3 nucleotide sequence: TGTGCCAGTAGGCAACTACAGGGGTGGGATCAGCCCCAGCATTTT. Combining the CDR3 with reference TRBV19 and TRBJ1-5 gives the whole variable domain DGGITQSPKYLFRKEGQNVTLSCEQNLNHDAMYWYRQDPGQGLRLIYYSQIVNDFQKGDIAEGYSVSREKKESFPLTVTSAQKNPTAFYLCASRQLQGWDQPQHFGDGTRLSIL.

This clonotype was counted many times. The chain couples TRBV7-9 to TRBJ1-5; TRBD1 might be the D (6 bases). V was clipped by 7 bases and J by 8 bases, with 15 bases between them. This CDR3 region has 13 residues. Germline values: CDR1 SEHNR, CDR2 FQNEAQ (reference sequence). The CDR3 nucleotides read TGTGCCAGCACCTGGGGGCCCAGGGAGCCCCAGCATTTT. Its translation: CASTWGPREPQHF. The complete variable domain, with remaining parts taken from reference TRBV7-9 and TRBJ1-5, reads DTGVSQNPRHKITKRGQNVTFRCDPISEHNRLYWYRQTLGQGPEFLTYFQNEAQLEKSRLLSDRFSAERPKGSFSTLEIQRTEQGDSAMYLCASTWGPREPQHFGDGTRLSIL.

There are many counts of this clonotype. V and J are TRBV27 and TRBJ1-6; 10 bases line up with TRBD1. The CDR3 contains 16 residues. V lost 3 bases to trimming and J lost 9 bases; unmatched junction nucleotides: 8. The germline V gene encodes CDR1 MNHEY and CDR2 SMNVEV (reference sequence). CDR3 region: CASSFGLDRGLSPLHF. CDR3 nucleotide sequence: TGTGCCAGCAGTTTCGGACTCGACAGGGGGCTTTCACCCCTCCACTTT.

The rearrangement uses TRBV19 and TRBJ2-7; D not resolved. Trimming left V 6 bases short and J 0 bases short, with 15 bases between. CDR1 is LNHDA, CDR2 SQIVND, per germline (reference sequence). The CDR3 runs to 15 residues. The CDR3 here is CASSHAGESSYEQYF. The CDR3 nucleotides read TGTGCCAGTAGCCACGCAGGAGAGAGCTCCTACGAGCAGTACTTC.

In this sample, this clonotype turned up many times. The chain employs TRBV29-1 and TRBJ1-1, with D possibly TRBD1 on 5 matching bases. The ends were cut back, 6 bases at V and 1 base at J, with 21 bases in the middle. Germline CDR1 reads SQVTM; CDR2 reads ANQGSEA. The CDR3 is 16 residues long. CDR3 nucleotides: TGCAGCGTGGTCCTACTTAGGGGACTAAAGAACACTGAAGCTTTCTTT. It yields the protein CSVVLLRGLKNTEAFF.

Remarks on this clonotype: A single base separates this from a much larger clone, so it may be a read error. The chain carries TRBV18 and TRBJ1-1; the D gene is possibly TRBD1 (5 bases). Germline values: CDR1 KGHSH, CDR2 LQKENI. The CDR3 contains 17 residues. CDR3 protein: CASSPPGRGYLGTEALF. Written as DNA, the CDR3 is TGTGCCAGCTCACCACCGGGAAGGGGATATCTAGGCACTGAAGCTCTCTTT.

This clonotype was recorded many times. The chain recombines TRBV28 with TRBJ1-5; D is possibly TRBD1 (6 bases). The V end was cut by 3 bases, the J end by 2 bases, with 23 bases between. Germline values: CDR1 MDHEN, CDR2 SYDVKM. The CDR3 is 19 amino acids. The chain's CDR3 is CASSLLLVRGAVGNQPQHF. As DNA, the CDR3 is TGTGCCAGCAGTTTGTTGTTAGTTAGGGGGGCGGTAGGCAATCAGCCCCAGCATTTT. The variable domain in full, with the rest retrieved from reference TRBV28 and TRBJ1-5, is DVKVTQSSRYLVKRTGEKVFLECVQDMDHENMFWYRQDPGLGLRLIYFSYDVKMKEKGDIPEGYSVSREKKERFSLILESASTNQTSMYLCASSLLLVRGAVGNQPQHFGDGTRLSIL.